Following are 8 T cell receptor beta chains from one sample sequenced in a study of T cell changes during pregnancy in multiple sclerosis. This table comes from immunoSEQ multiplex PCR, and its TCRdb copy is limited to in-frame clones, with some not included. Here the sample spans more than 80,000 clones, 90% to 95% being singletons. The sample in question was peripheral blood, obtained in the second trimester of pregnancy. The receptors were sampled from a female donor with multiple sclerosis, enrolled in a pregnancy study.

V usage is TRBV5-1 and J usage is TRBJ2-1; 12 bases are shared with TRBD2. V trimming: 4 bases; J trimming: 7 bases; junction bases outside the gene matches: 3. CDR1 is SGHRS and CDR2 is YFSETQ in the germline V gene. The CDR3 runs 14 residues. CDR3 DNA sequence: TGCGCCAGCAGCCCGGGACTAGCGGGTAATGAGCAGTTCTTC. Translated, it gives CASSPGLAGNEQFF.

The J gene is TRBJ2-3, the V gene TRBV10-3; D possibly corresponds to TRBD2 (6 bases). The germline V gene has CDR1 ENHRY and CDR2 SYGVKD. The CDR3 runs 16 residues. Between the trimmed V and J ends, which lost 0 bases and 4 bases, there was a span of 14 bases. The DNA for the CDR3 is TGTGCCATCAGTGAGTCGGCGGTTCCGGGGGCAGATACGCAGTATTTT. Its translation: CAISESAVPGADTQYF.

The chain is built from TRBV27 and TRBJ2-1, with 7 bases aligning to TRBD1. Germline CDR1 reads MNHEY; CDR2 reads SMNVEV (reference sequence). V lost 6 bases to trimming and J lost 4 bases; unmatched junction nucleotides: 6. The length of the CDR3 is 14 residues. The CDR3 sequence: CASSRRGQYNEQFF. The CDR3 DNA reads as TGTGCCAGCAGCCGCCGGGGACAGTACAATGAGCAGTTCTTC.

The V and J genes are TRBV5-1 and TRBJ2-3; TRBD1 matches at 7 bases. CDR3 length: 15 residues. Germline CDR1 SGHRS, CDR2 YFSETQ. After removal of 1 base from V and 4 bases from J, the junction contained 6 bases not matched to a gene. In DNA form, the CDR3 reads TGCGCCAGCAGCTTGTCGATAGGGGGCGCAGATACGCAGTATTTT. Encoded protein: CASSLSIGGADTQYF.

The V call is TRBV7-2, the J call TRBJ1-5, with 9 bases fitting TRBD1. The CDR3 runs to 14 residues. The germline gives CDR1 SGHTA, CDR2 FQGNSA. V gave up 8 bases and J gave up 2 bases; unmatched junction bases: 4. Here the CDR3 reads CASGRQGGNQPQHF. The CDR3, as DNA: TGTGCCAGCGGGCGACAGGGGGGCAATCAGCCCCAGCATTTT.

As DNA, the CDR3 is TGTGCCAGCAGTGTGCCCGGGACAGGGGGTCCCGGGGAGCTGTTTTTT. It specifies CASSVPGTGGPGELFF. The rearrangement links TRBV27 to TRBJ2-2; 11 nucleotides line up with TRBD1. CDR1 and CDR2 from the germline V gene are MNHEY and SMNVEV (reference sequence). With 5 bases clipped from V and 6 bases from J, the junction kept 8 bases outside the gene matches. CDR3 length equals 16 residues.

The V and J genes are TRBV6-1 and TRBJ1-5; unclear D gene. Trimming pared 3 bases from V and 3 bases from J, leaving 9 bases between. This CDR3 has 14 amino acids. Germline V lookup: CDR1 MNHNS, CDR2 SASEGT. CDR3 sequence reads: CASSDQRSNQPQHF. The CDR3 bases are TGTGCCAGCAGTGATCAGCGGTCCAATCAGCCCCAGCATTTT.

This rearrangement joins TRBV7-3 to TRBJ2-4; 8 nucleotides agree with TRBD2. CDR3 length equals 16 residues. From germline, CDR1 is SGHTA and CDR2 FQGTGA. V lost 5 bases and J lost 1; bases outside the gene matches: 7. CDR3 sequence (DNA): TGTGCCAGCAGCCTCATTAGCGGGAAGGCCAAAAACATTCAGTACTTC. This encodes CASSLISGKAKNIQYF.